One TCR beta chain is described in this entry. In germline, CDR1 is SEHNR, CDR2 FQNEAQ (reference sequence). Trimming removed 6 bases at V and 4 bases at J, with 18 bases between. The CDR3 is 16 amino acids. The sample originates from a study of technical replicates of blood from several donors. Libraries were prepared by immunoSEQ multiplex PCR; TCRdb keeps only in-frame clonotypes and omits some of them. The sample includes approximately 52,000 clones, 90% to 95% of them seen just once. Sequenced: PBMCs. V usage is TRBV7-9 and J usage is TRBJ2-2, with D possibly matching TRBD2 (7 bases). This TCR was sampled from a human donor in good health. Some clones in this sample may be carry-over from other donors' samples. The CDR3 nucleotides read TGTGCCAGCAGTGCTTGGCGGGGGCGTGGCACCGGGGAGCTGTTTTTT. Its protein product is CASSAWRGRGTGELFF.